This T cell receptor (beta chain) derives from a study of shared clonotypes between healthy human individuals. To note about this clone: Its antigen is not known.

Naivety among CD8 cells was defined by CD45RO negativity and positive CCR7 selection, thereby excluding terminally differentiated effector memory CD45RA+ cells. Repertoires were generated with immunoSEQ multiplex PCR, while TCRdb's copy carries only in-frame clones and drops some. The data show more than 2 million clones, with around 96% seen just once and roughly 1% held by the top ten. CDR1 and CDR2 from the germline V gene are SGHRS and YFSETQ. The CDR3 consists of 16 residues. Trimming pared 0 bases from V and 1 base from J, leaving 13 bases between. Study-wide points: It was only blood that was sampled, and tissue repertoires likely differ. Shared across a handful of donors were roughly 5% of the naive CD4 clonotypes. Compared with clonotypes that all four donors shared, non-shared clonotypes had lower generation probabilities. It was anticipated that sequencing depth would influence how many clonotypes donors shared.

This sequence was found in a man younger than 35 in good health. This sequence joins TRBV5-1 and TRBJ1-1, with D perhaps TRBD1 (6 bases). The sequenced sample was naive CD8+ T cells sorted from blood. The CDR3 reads CASSLAPQGGNTEAFF. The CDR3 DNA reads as TGCGCCAGCAGCTTGGCCCCACAGGGAGGGAACACTGAAGCTTTCTTT.